Below, 10 T cell receptor beta chains from the same sample are listed, as sequenced in a study of cytomegalovirus exposure and HLA in healthy donors. PCR was performed using 60 Vbeta and 13 Jbeta primers. TCRdb's copy holds only in-frame clones and misses some; the assay was immunoSEQ multiplex PCR. Here the sample spans fewer than 250,000 clones, roughly 80% being singletons. The material sequenced was PBMCs. Every receptor here comes from a woman between 50 and 59 years old in good health and CMV-seronegative.

The CDR3 nucleotides are TGTGCCAGCAGCTCGACACCGCCTAGCGGCTACTACGAGCAGTACTTC. This sequence encodes CASSSTPPSGYYEQYF. This chain connects TRBV7-6 to TRBJ2-7, with 7 bases matching TRBD2. V was clipped by 4 bases and J by 3 bases; unmatched bases: 12. The CDR3 runs 16 residues. Germline V gene lookup returns CDR1 SGHVS and CDR2 FNYEAQ.

The CDR3 protein is CASSFGLGLANNEQFF. The CDR3 coding sequence is TGTGCCAGCAGTTTCGGCCTGGGTCTAGCTAACAATGAGCAGTTCTTC. The V and J genes are TRBV28 and TRBJ2-1, with D perhaps matching TRBD2 (5 bases). Germline-derived CDR1 and CDR2 are MDHEN and SYDVKM. There are 16 residues in the CDR3. V was shortened by 3 bases and J by 5 bases, with 17 bases between the two germline ends.

The chain uses TRBV9 and TRBJ1-1; TRBD1 matches at 8 bases. J lost 5 bases, V lost 3 bases, and 9 bases had no gene match. The CDR3 runs 15 residues. Germline V gene data show CDR1 as SGDLS and CDR2 as YYNGEE. Written as DNA, the CDR3 is TGTGCCAGCAGCGCTCCGACAGGGGTAACTACTGAAGCTTTCTTT. The encoded protein is CASSAPTGVTTEAFF.

This chain joins TRBV6-6 and TRBJ2-7, with a weak D call TRBD1 (5 bases). Per the germline V gene, CDR1 is MNHNY and CDR2 is SVGAGI (reference sequence). The CDR3 runs 14 residues. V shed 4 bases and J shed 1 base, with 11 bases lying between them. Here the CDR3 DNA reads TGTGCCAGCAGTTCGCAGGGATTTTCCTACGAGCAGTACTTC. Protein: CASSSQGFSYEQYF.

This chain uses TRBV27 with TRBJ2-3; D remains ambiguous. The V gene's germline CDR1 is MNHEY and CDR2 SMNVEV (reference sequence). This CDR3 comprises 14 residues. V was pared by 5 bases and J by 2 bases, with 11 bases between. CDR3: CASSRLPFTDTQYF. DNA for the CDR3: TGTGCCAGCAGTCGACTCCCCTTCACAGATACGCAGTATTTT.

The gene calls are TRBV4-3 and TRBJ1-3; 7 bases fit TRBD1. V shed 5 bases and J 1 base; nucleotides not matched to a gene: 8. This CDR3 comprises 16 residues. Germline V lookup: CDR1 LGHNA, CDR2 YSLEER. CDR3 amino acids: CASSGEGGASGNTIYF. The DNA for the CDR3 is TGCGCCAGCAGCGGTGAAGGGGGCGCTTCTGGAAACACCATATATTTT.

The chain links TRBV27 to TRBJ2-7; 9 bases agree with TRBD1. The length of the CDR3 is 15 residues. V was pared by 3 bases and J by 2 bases, with 5 bases of the junction left unmatched. Germline V gene lookup returns CDR1 MNHEY and CDR2 SMNVEV (reference sequence). This chain's CDR3 is CASSLGTGTPYEQYF. The CDR3 coding sequence is TGTGCCAGCAGTTTGGGGACAGGGACACCCTACGAGCAGTACTTC.

The rearrangement links TRBV9 to TRBJ1-1; 7 positions match TRBD1. CDR1 is SGDLS and CDR2 is YYNGEE in the germline V gene. After removal of 4 bases from V and 11 bases from J, the junction contained 17 bases not matched to a gene. The length of the CDR3 is 15 residues. The CDR3 DNA is TGTGCCAGCAGCCCTCAACCAGGTGGGGACAGTGGGGCTTTCTTT. Protein sequence: CASSPQPGGDSGAFF.

The chain combines TRBV15 with TRBJ2-7, with 7 bases aligning to TRBD2. The germline CDR1 and CDR2 sequences are LNHNV and YYDKDF (reference sequence). The CDR3 loop spans 15 amino acids. Trimming cost V 6 bases and J 6 bases; bases outside gene matches: 14. The CDR3 DNA sequence: TGTGCCACCAGGGTCGCGAGGGCGGGGGTAGGCGAGCAGTACTTC. Protein sequence: CATRVARAGVGEQYF. Drawing the rest from reference TRBV15 and TRBJ2-7, the complete variable domain is DAMVIQNPRYQVTQFGKPVTLSCSQTLNHNVMYWYQQKSSQAPKLLFHYYDKDFNNEADTPDNFQSRRPNTSFCFLDIRSPGLGDTAMYLCATRVARAGVGEQYFGPGTRLTVT.

The chain is built from TRBV28 and TRBJ2-1, with TRBD2 matching over 12 bases. The CDR3 covers 17 residues. Germline assignment: CDR1 MDHEN and CDR2 SYDVKM. Trimming took 4 bases from V and 3 from J; bases not matched to a gene: 7. CDR3 DNA sequence: TGTGCCAGCAGTTCCGCATGGACTAGCGGGAACTACAATGAGCAGTTCTTC. Its protein is CASSSAWTSGNYNEQFF.